Presented here are 27 T cell receptor beta chains from one specimen sequenced in a study of CD8 T cells in ankylosing spondylitis. Study-wide findings and caveats: Ankylosing spondylitis blood appeared to be characterized by a TCR beta motif of 8 or 9 highly homologous variants.

Using its own MiXCR run on the 5' RACE reads, TCRdb lists one record per CDR3 protein. The sample has roughly 670,000 distinct CDR3 sequences, roughly 19% seen once. These receptors have no identified antigens. The sequencing sample was made of blood, either unsorted or a sorted T cell fraction (not recorded which). The source is a male donor with ankylosing spondylitis.

This rearrangement joins TRBV20-1 to TRBJ2-5; unclear D gene. Germline CDR1 reads DFQATT; CDR2 reads SNEGSKA (reference sequence). Trimming cost V 2 bases and J 4 bases, with 8 bases left between them. CDR3 length: 12 residues. The CDR3 nucleotides are TGCAGTGCTAGAACCCTTGGAGAGACCCAGTACTTC. It codes for CSARTLGETQYF.

The rearrangement links TRBV12-5 to TRBJ2-6; D might be TRBD1 (5 bases). CDR1 is LGHNT, CDR2 FRNRAP, per germline. The CDR3 extends over 17 amino acids. V was cut by 5 bases and J by 1 base, with 15 bases left in between. The CDR3 loop is CASGASLPGSGANVLTF. Here the CDR3 DNA reads TGTGCTAGTGGTGCTTCACTTCCAGGGTCTGGGGCCAACGTCCTGACTTTC.

The rearrangement uses TRBV24-1 and TRBJ1-5, with 8 bases fitting TRBD1. This CDR3 has 15 amino acids. V dropped 3 bases and J dropped 7; count of bases not matched to a gene: 7. Per the germline V gene, CDR1 is KGHDR and CDR2 is SFDVKD. This CDR3 is CATSDPRQGRQPQHF. The CDR3 nucleotides read TGTGCCACCAGTGATCCAAGACAGGGGCGGCAGCCCCAGCATTTT.

The sample holds a few counts of this clonotype. The V gene is TRBV10-3, the J gene TRBJ2-3; D remains ambiguous. Trimming stripped 10 bases from V and 2 bases from J, with 16 bases between. From germline, CDR1 is ENHRY and CDR2 SYGVKD. The CDR3 contains 14 residues. This chain's CDR3 is CATAPSSYTDTQYF. Here the CDR3 DNA reads TGTGCCACCGCCCCGAGCAGTTACACAGATACGCAGTATTTT.

A few counts support this clonotype. The chain links TRBV13 to TRBJ2-7; TRBD2 matches 7 bases. The CDR3 has 15 amino acids. Germline CDR1 and CDR2: PRHDT and FYEKMQ (reference sequence). The V gene end was trimmed by 3 bases and the J gene end by 7 bases; junction bases not matched to a gene: 12. CDR3 in DNA: TGTGCCAGCAGCTTTCCGGGGGACTATTTCAGTGAGCAGTACTTC. Encoded protein: CASSFPGDYFSEQYF.

The table lists this clonotype with a few counts. The genes are TRBV20-1 and TRBJ2-7; D not certain. CDR3 length: 12 residues. V was shortened by 3 bases and J by 3 bases, with 9 bases between the two germline ends. The V gene's germline CDR1 is DFQATT and CDR2 SNEGSKA (reference sequence). The CDR3 bases are TGCAGTGCTAGGAAGAGTAGCTACGAGCAGTACTTC. It is translated as CSARKSSYEQYF.

V is TRBV7-9 and J is TRBJ1-2; D not certain. CDR1 and CDR2 (germline): SEHNR, FQNEAQ (reference sequence). The CDR3 contains 13 residues. V was cut by 3 bases and J by 3 bases, with 8 bases left in between. CDR3 region: CASSFAGHYGYTF. DNA for the CDR3: TGTGCCAGCAGCTTCGCGGGCCACTATGGCTACACCTTC. The variable domain in full, completed from reference TRBV7-9 and TRBJ1-2, reads DTGVSQNPRHKITKRGQNVTFRCDPISEHNRLYWYRQTLGQGPEFLTYFQNEAQLEKSRLLSDRFSAERPKGSFSTLEIQRTEQGDSAMYLCASSFAGHYGYTFGSGTRLTVV.

The genes are TRBV12-3 or TRBV12-4 and TRBJ2-3; D unclear. V lost 8 bases and J 5 bases, leaving 8 bases between the germline ends. The CDR3 has 11 residues. The CDR3, as DNA: TGTGCCAGCCGATGGGGAGATACGCAGTATTTT. Its protein product is CASRWGDTQYF.

This clonotype was observed at least ten times. CDR3 loop: CASSLGAGGDIQYF. In DNA, the CDR3 is TGCGCCAGCAGCTTGGGAGCCGGAGGGGACATTCAGTACTTC. The chain has TRBV5-1 and TRBJ2-4, with D possibly being TRBD2 (6 bases). In germline, CDR1 is SGHRS, CDR2 YFSETQ. V lost 0 bases to trimming and J lost 8 bases, with 12 bases between them. The CDR3 covers 14 residues.

The chain links TRBV3-1 to TRBJ2-7; unclear D gene. CDR3 length equals 16 residues. The V and J ends lost 0 bases and 4 bases respectively, with 16 bases between them. Looked up from germline, CDR1 is LGHDT and CDR2 is YNNKEL (reference sequence). This chain's CDR3 is CASSQDIKERAYEQYF. For the CDR3, the DNA is TGTGCCAGCAGCCAAGATATCAAGGAAAGGGCTTACGAGCAGTACTTC.

This clonotype was seen a handful of times. The genes are TRBV12-3 or TRBV12-4 and TRBJ2-7, with D possibly matching TRBD1 (5 bases). With 6 bases removed from V and 1 base from J, the gap between germline ends came to 13 bases. This CDR3 has 14 residues. The CDR3, as DNA: TGTGCCAGCAGGGACAACCTAGGATCCTACGAGCAGTACTTC. Amino acid sequence: CASRDNLGSYEQYF.

This clonotype has more than one count but fewer than ten. The chain is built from TRBV29-1 and TRBJ2-7; D possibly uses TRBD1 or TRBD2 (5 bases each). The length of the CDR3 is 15 residues. The ends were cut back, 4 bases at V and 2 bases at J, with 18 bases in the middle. The germline V gene has CDR1 SQVTM and CDR2 ANQGSEA. This chain's CDR3 is CSVAGAGGIPYEQYF. The DNA for the CDR3 is TGCAGCGTTGCCGGAGCTGGGGGAATCCCCTACGAGCAGTACTTC.

The V gene is TRBV7-9, the J gene TRBJ1-1; TRBD1 is a possible D gene (5 bases). Germline CDR1 SEHNR, CDR2 FQNEAQ (reference sequence). The CDR3 is 15 amino acids. Trimming pared 0 bases from V and 0 bases from J, leaving 8 bases between. The CDR3 coding sequence is TGTGCCAGCAGCTTAGCGGACACCATGAACACTGAAGCTTTCTTT. It encodes CASSLADTMNTEAFF.

This clonotype was observed a handful of times. The chain is built from TRBV12-3 or TRBV12-4 and TRBJ2-2, with 10 positions matching TRBD1. The V gene end was trimmed by 5 bases and the J gene end by 6 bases; junction bases not matched to a gene: 6. The CDR3 loop spans 15 amino acids. CDR3 protein: CASSPGQGSAGELFF. As DNA, the CDR3 is TGTGCCAGCAGTCCGGGACAGGGGAGCGCCGGGGAGCTGTTTTTT.

V gene TRBV4-3 combines with J gene TRBJ1-1; TRBD1 matches at 7 bases. After removal of 3 bases from V and 3 bases from J, the junction contained 7 bases not matched to a gene. Germline CDR1 LGHNA, CDR2 YSLEER. CDR3 size: 15 residues. CDR3 in amino acids: CASSHKQGTDTEAFF. DNA for the CDR3: TGCGCCAGCAGCCATAAACAGGGGACGGACACTGAAGCTTTCTTT.

This clonotype appeared a few times. The chain recombines TRBV4-1 with TRBJ2-2, with 13 bases that match TRBD2. There are 16 residues in the CDR3. Losses at the gene ends were 7 bases for V and 2 bases for J; bases not matched to a gene: 4. In germline, CDR1 is MGHRA, CDR2 YSYEKL. CDR3 sequence (DNA): TGCGCCAGCACACTAGCGGGAGGGGGAAACACCGGGGAGCTGTTTTTT. Its protein is CASTLAGGGNTGELFF.

This clonotype was observed a handful of times. The chain uses TRBV20-1 and TRBJ2-1, with TRBD2 matching 10 bases. V lost 0 bases, J lost 6 bases, and 5 bases stayed unmatched. The CDR3 extends over 15 amino acids. The germline gives CDR1 DFQATT, CDR2 SNEGSKA (reference sequence). CDR3 amino acids: CSARDIAGGLNEQFF. DNA of the CDR3: TGCAGTGCTAGAGATATAGCGGGGGGCCTCAATGAGCAGTTCTTC.

The sample holds many counts of this clonotype. V is TRBV24-1 and J is TRBJ2-3, with 15 bases identical to TRBD2. V trimming: 4 bases; J trimming: 2 bases; junction bases outside the gene matches: 6. Germline V gene lookup returns CDR1 KGHDR and CDR2 SFDVKD. The CDR3 runs to 18 residues. The CDR3 sequence is CATSDPGTSGRTTDTQYF. The CDR3 DNA reads TGTGCCACCAGTGACCCCGGGACTAGCGGGAGGACCACAGATACGCAGTATTTT.

A few counts support this clonotype. V gene TRBV4-3 combines with J gene TRBJ2-1, with 10 nucleotides matching TRBD1. CDR1 LGHNA and CDR2 YSLEER come from the germline V gene. Unmatched junction bases numbered 7, after V lost 0 bases and J lost 2 bases. The CDR3 consists of 18 residues. CDR3 sequence: CASSQDWGGQGAYNEQFF. The CDR3 DNA follows: TGCGCCAGCAGCCAAGATTGGGGAGGACAGGGGGCCTACAATGAGCAGTTCTTC.

The chain joins TRBV2 to TRBJ2-5, with 9 bases lining up with TRBD2. The V segment lost 8 bases and the J segment 6 bases; nucleotides outside the gene matches: 4. Looked up from germline, CDR1 is SNHLY and CDR2 is FYNNEI. The CDR3 runs 12 residues. CDR3 nucleotides: TGTGCCAGCGTGGCGGGGGGGAAGACCCAGTACTTC. It specifies CASVAGGKTQYF.

This clonotype was observed at least ten times. The rearrangement uses TRBV20-1 and TRBJ1-6; 8 nucleotides align to TRBD1. This CDR3 has 15 residues. J was trimmed by 10 bases and V by 3 bases; bases with no gene match: 11. CDR1 is DFQATT, CDR2 SNEGSKA, per germline (reference sequence). The CDR3 loop reads CSASPRGRGESPLHF. The CDR3 DNA reads as TGCAGTGCTAGCCCCAGGGGGCGCGGAGAATCACCCCTCCACTTT.

This clonotype was observed many times. The CDR3 protein is CSVDALASNEQFF. The CDR3 DNA follows: TGCAGCGTTGACGCACTAGCGAGCAATGAGCAGTTCTTC. This chain connects TRBV29-1 to TRBJ2-1; 7 bases line up with TRBD2. Germline V gene lookup returns CDR1 SQVTM and CDR2 ANQGSEA. This CDR3 is 13 amino acids long. V lost 3 bases and J lost 6; bases outside the gene matches: 5.

CDR3 loop: CASSGGTGAYNEQFF. For the CDR3, the DNA is TGTGCCAGCAGCGGGGGGACAGGAGCCTACAATGAGCAGTTCTTC. V usage is TRBV7-9 and J usage is TRBJ2-1; 8 bases line up with TRBD1. V gave up 5 bases and J gave up 2 bases; unmatched junction bases: 5. From germline, CDR1 is SEHNR and CDR2 FQNEAQ (reference sequence). The CDR3 runs 15 residues.

The V and J genes are TRBV11-2 and TRBJ1-1; tentative D call: TRBD1 (5 bases). The CDR3 extends over 13 amino acids. Germline CDR1 reads SGHAT; CDR2 reads FQNNGV. The V and J ends lost 5 bases and 5 bases respectively, with 12 bases between them. CDR3 DNA sequence: TGTGCCAGCAGCAGAAGACAGCGAACTGAAGCTTTCTTT. Amino acid sequence: CASSRRQRTEAFF.

This clonotype was counted a few times. The CDR3, as DNA: TGCGCCAGCAGCTTGTCGGGACCAGACTACGAGCAGTACTTC. This encodes CASSLSGPDYEQYF. The J gene is TRBJ2-7, the V gene TRBV5-1; D is perhaps TRBD1 or TRBD2 (5 bases each). Trimming shortened V by 1 base and J by 3 bases, and 11 bases separated the two germline ends. The CDR3 contains 14 residues. Germline-derived CDR1 and CDR2 are SGHRS and YFSETQ.

The chain combines TRBV29-1 with TRBJ1-1, with a tentative D call TRBD1 (6 bases). The V end lost 5 bases, the J end lost 3 bases, and 13 bases lay between the germline ends. The CDR3 is 13 amino acids. The germline CDR1 and CDR2 sequences are SQVTM and ANQGSEA. The CDR3 spells CSVRSQGYTEAFF. The CDR3 DNA reads TGCAGCGTTCGGTCCCAGGGGTACACTGAAGCTTTCTTT.

The chain recombines TRBV3-1 with TRBJ2-3; 7 bases map to TRBD2. Losses at the gene ends were 7 bases for V and 6 bases for J; bases not matched to a gene: 7. This CDR3 has 13 amino acids. Germline CDR1 and CDR2: LGHDT and YNNKEL (reference sequence). DNA of the CDR3: TGTGCCAGCAATCGGGGGGAGGGGGATACGCAGTATTTT. Protein sequence: CASNRGEGDTQYF.